These 6 T cell receptor beta chains were sequenced from one sample in a study of siplizumab effects on memory and regulatory T cells. Here immunoSEQ multiplex PCR was the method, and the copy in TCRdb shows in-frame clones only, minus some. The table shows tens of thousands of clones, with 80% to 95% occurring only once. The sequencing input was CD8+ T cells sorted from blood. The source of these receptors is a human donor in good health.

This chain joins TRBV15 and TRBJ1-4; D call uncertain. CDR3 length: 20 residues. The V and J ends lost 0 bases and 0 bases respectively, with 20 bases between them. Germline V gene lookup returns CDR1 LNHNV and CDR2 YYDKDF (reference sequence). The CDR3 sequence: CATSRDRSFSQLATNEKLFF. The CDR3 DNA sequence: TGTGCCACCAGCAGAGATCGATCGTTCTCACAGCTCGCAACTAATGAAAAACTGTTTTTT.

This CDR3 reads CASSLGENTEAFF. The CDR3 coding sequence is TGTGCCAGCAGCTTAGGAGAGAACACTGAAGCTTTCTTT. This chain uses TRBV13 with TRBJ1-1; no firm D call. This CDR3 comprises 13 residues. V lost 0 bases to trimming and J lost 1 base, with 3 bases between them. Looked up from germline, CDR1 is PRHDT and CDR2 is FYEKMQ (reference sequence).

The chain couples TRBV15 to TRBJ1-1, with D unresolved. The CDR3 runs to 17 residues. CDR1 is LNHNV and CDR2 is YYDKDF in the germline V gene (reference sequence). V dropped 0 bases and J dropped 4 bases, with 18 bases sitting between them. The CDR3 spells CATSRDRNPRWGTEAFF. DNA for the CDR3: TGTGCCACCAGCAGAGATAGAAATCCTAGATGGGGCACTGAAGCTTTCTTT.

V usage is TRBV6-6 and J usage is TRBJ1-2, with D possibly TRBD1 on 5 matching bases. The CDR3 loop spans 13 amino acids. Trimming removed 6 bases from V and 2 bases from J, with 10 bases in between. Germline CDR1 and CDR2: MNHNY and SVGAGI (reference sequence). The CDR3 coding sequence is TGTGCCAGCAGGGGAAGGGACAACTATGGCTACACCTTC. Amino acid sequence: CASRGRDNYGYTF.

The chain is built from TRBV5-1 and TRBJ2-2; TRBD1 matches at 11 bases. V dropped 0 bases and J dropped 4; count of bases not matched to a gene: 2. CDR1 is SGHRS and CDR2 is YFSETQ in the germline V gene. The CDR3 loop spans 16 amino acids. This CDR3 is CASSLVGTGGTGELFF. The CDR3 DNA is TGCGCCAGCAGCTTGGTCGGGACAGGGGGCACCGGGGAGCTGTTTTTT.

The V call is TRBV7-8, the J call TRBJ1-4; tentatively, D is TRBD1 (6 bases). Germline V lookup: CDR1 SGHVS, CDR2 FQNEAQ. The CDR3 runs to 14 residues. V shed 1 base and J shed 6 bases, with 9 bases lying between them. The CDR3 spells CASSLEGVDEKLFF. Here the CDR3 DNA reads TGTGCCAGCAGCTTAGAGGGGGTAGATGAAAAACTGTTTTTT. Combining the CDR3 with reference TRBV7-8 and TRBJ1-4 gives the whole variable domain GAGVSQSPRYKVAKRGQDVALRCDPISGHVSLFWYQQALGQGPEFLTYFQNEAQLDKSGLPSDRFFAERPEGSVSTLKIQRTQQEDSAVYLCASSLEGVDEKLFFGSGTQLSVL.